A single sample gave rise to the 24 T cell receptor beta chains below, sequenced in a study of shared clonotypes between healthy human individuals. Sequencing used immunoSEQ multiplex PCR; TCRdb keeps in-frame clones, though not all of them. The sample lists more than 2,000,000 clones, 85% to 95% seen once, with roughly 0.13% in the top ten. What was sequenced was naive CD4+ T cells sorted from blood. Specified subset: CD45RA+ positively selected. All receptors derive from a man aged 18 to 35 in good health.

The chain joins TRBV2 to TRBJ2-3, with 7 bases fitting TRBD1. Trimming cost V 5 bases and J 2 bases; bases outside gene matches: 16. The CDR3 length is 18 residues. The germline V gene has CDR1 SNHLY and CDR2 FYNNEI. CDR3 nucleotide sequence: TGTGCCAGCAGTCACCCCAGCGACCCGGGACAGCCCACAGATACGCAGTATTTT. Translated, it gives CASSHPSDPGQPTDTQYF. Complete variable domain (other parts from reference TRBV2 and TRBJ2-3): EPEVTQTPSHQVTQMGQEVILRCVPISNHLYFYWYRQILGQKVEFLVSFYNNEISEKSEIFDDQFSVERPDGSNFTLKIRSTKLEDSAMYFCASSHPSDPGQPTDTQYFGPGTRLTVL.

This chain uses TRBV28 with TRBJ1-5; weak D call: TRBD1 (5 bases). Trimming cost V 8 bases and J 2 bases, with 10 bases left between them. The CDR3 consists of 13 residues. Germline V gives CDR1 MDHEN, CDR2 SYDVKM. DNA of the CDR3: TGTGCCAGCCCGATGGGGGGCAATCAGCCCCAGCATTTT. Translating gives CASPMGGNQPQHF.

The chain uses TRBV19 and TRBJ1-5; D may be TRBD1 (5 bases). V was cut by 4 bases and J by 5 bases, with 15 bases left in between. CDR1 is LNHDA and CDR2 is SQIVND in the germline V gene (reference sequence). The CDR3 loop spans 15 amino acids. The DNA for the CDR3 is TGTGCCAGTAGTACCTTAGAGACAGTTTATCAGCCCCAGCATTTT. As protein: CASSTLETVYQPQHF.

The rearrangement uses TRBV28 and TRBJ2-2; tentatively, D is TRBD1 (5 bases). CDR1 and CDR2 (germline): MDHEN, SYDVKM. Trimming stripped 1 base from V and 7 bases from J, with 10 bases between. The CDR3 is made up of 14 amino acids. The CDR3 DNA is TGTGCCAGCAGTTTATTAGGGGTAATCGGGGAGCTGTTTTTT. Residues: CASSLLGVIGELFF.

The V call is TRBV6-5, the J call TRBJ2-3, with a possible D match to TRBD2 (6 bases). This CDR3 has 15 residues. Trimming stripped 1 base from V and 0 bases from J, with 8 bases between. Germline assignment: CDR1 MNHEY and CDR2 SVGAGI. The CDR3 loop reads CASSYLGLSTDTQYF. DNA for the CDR3: TGTGCCAGCAGTTACTTGGGACTGAGCACAGATACGCAGTATTTT.

The chain combines TRBV2 with TRBJ2-1, with D perhaps TRBD1 (6 bases). CDR1 and CDR2 (germline): SNHLY, FYNNEI. Trimming left V 3 bases short and J 7 bases short, with 13 bases between. The CDR3 has 14 residues. The CDR3 loop reads CASSEGTMKNEQFF. The CDR3 nucleotides are TGTGCCAGCAGTGAGGGGACAATGAAAAATGAGCAGTTCTTC.

This chain joins TRBV7-2 and TRBJ2-1, with 11 bases lining up with TRBD2. With 4 bases clipped from V and 3 bases from J, the junction kept 8 bases outside the gene matches. In germline, CDR1 is SGHTA, CDR2 FQGNSA. This CDR3 spans 17 amino acids. CDR3 region: CASSSLGSGGVYNEQFF. In DNA, the CDR3 is TGTGCCAGCAGCTCCCTGGGTAGCGGGGGGGTCTACAATGAGCAGTTCTTC.

V is TRBV10-3 and J is TRBJ2-1; 7 bases agree with TRBD1. CDR1 and CDR2 (germline): ENHRY, SYGVKD. V lost 10 bases and J lost 8; bases outside the gene matches: 11. CDR3 length equals 13 residues. Written as DNA, the CDR3 is TGTGCCACGACGGGACAGCCTATTGATGAGCAGTTCTTC. This encodes CATTGQPIDEQFF.

The chain is built from TRBV25-1 and TRBJ2-1; TRBD2 matches at 8 bases. CDR3 length equals 16 residues. Looked up from germline, CDR1 is MGHDK and CDR2 is SYGVNS. The junction had 6 bases not matched to a gene; V was cut back by 1 base and J by 4 bases. CDR3 sequence reads: CASSELAGGSYNEQFF. CDR3 nucleotides: TGTGCCAGCAGTGAATTGGCGGGGGGATCATACAATGAGCAGTTCTTC.

V is TRBV5-1 and J is TRBJ2-7, with TRBD2 matching 7 bases. The junction had 14 bases not matched to a gene; V was cut back by 2 bases and J by 0 bases. CDR3 size: 18 residues. In germline, CDR1 is SGHRS, CDR2 YFSETQ. CDR3 in DNA: TGCGCCAGCAGCTTATGGAGCGGGGTCGGGGCTGTCTCCTACGAGCAGTACTTC. This encodes CASSLWSGVGAVSYEQYF.

The V gene is TRBV20-1, the J gene TRBJ1-4; the D is unclear. This CDR3 spans 11 amino acids. V shed 1 base and J shed 12 bases, with 9 bases lying between them. The germline CDR1 and CDR2 sequences are DFQATT and SNEGSKA (reference sequence). The chain's CDR3 is CSARASLELFF. The CDR3 DNA reads TGCAGTGCTAGAGCTTCCCTCGAACTGTTTTTT.

Concerning this clone itself: Other DNA sequences in this sample translate to the same CDR3. The chain has TRBV5-1 and TRBJ2-7; D not certain. Trimming removed 0 bases from V and 2 bases from J, with 9 bases in between. The CDR3 sequence is 14 residues long. Germline V gives CDR1 SGHRS, CDR2 YFSETQ. CDR3 in DNA: TGCGCCAGCAGCTTGGCCTCGGGCCCCTACGAGCAGTACTTC. This translates into CASSLASGPYEQYF.

The rearrangement uses TRBV10-2 and TRBJ2-1, with 12 bases aligning to TRBD2. Germline V CDR1 and CDR2: WSHSY, SAAADI. This CDR3 comprises 17 residues. V lost 0 bases and J lost 7; bases outside the gene matches: 7. CDR3 loop: CASSESQTSGGYNEQFF. The CDR3 nucleotides are TGCGCCAGCAGTGAGTCGCAAACTAGCGGGGGGTATAATGAGCAGTTCTTC.

This sequence joins TRBV10-3 and TRBJ2-2, with D possibly being TRBD2 (6 bases). In germline, CDR1 is ENHRY, CDR2 SYGVKD. V was trimmed by 6 bases and J by 2 bases, leaving 13 bases between them. CDR3 length: 15 residues. CDR3: CAISPAGLNTGELFF. The CDR3, as DNA: TGTGCCATCAGCCCCGCGGGACTCAACACCGGGGAGCTGTTTTTT.

The CDR3: CASSSGLAGDGKEWNTGELFF. The CDR3 DNA follows: TGTGCCAGCAGTTCCGGACTAGCGGGAGATGGTAAGGAGTGGAACACCGGGGAGCTGTTTTTT. The chain uses TRBV7-4 and TRBJ2-2; 13 bases are a match to TRBD2. The CDR3 covers 21 residues. Unmatched junction bases numbered 17, after V lost 6 bases and J lost 1 base. From germline, CDR1 is SGHVT and CDR2 SQSDAQ.

V usage is TRBV5-4 and J usage is TRBJ2-5; 8 positions agree with TRBD1. Looked up from germline, CDR1 is SGHNT and CDR2 is YYREEE (reference sequence). V shed 4 bases and J 1 base; nucleotides not matched to a gene: 9. The CDR3 is 16 amino acids. The CDR3 bases are TGTGCCAGCAGCCCTGGTGCACAGGGGGGCCAAGAGACCCAGTACTTC. This encodes CASSPGAQGGQETQYF.

This clone was detected once. The V gene is TRBV21-1, the J gene TRBJ1-1. TRBV21-1 corresponds to a pseudogene. CDR3 size: 15 residues. DNA of the CDR3: TGTGCCAGCAGCAAAGACCCGGGTGGAGGCACTGAAGCTTTCTTT. Translation: CASSKDPGGGTEAFF.

This rearrangement joins TRBV2 to TRBJ1-2, with 11 bases matching TRBD1. Germline assignment: CDR1 SNHLY and CDR2 FYNNEI. V lost 3 bases and J lost 14; bases outside the gene matches: 8. The CDR3 consists of 13 residues. CDR3 in DNA: TGTGCCAGCAGTGACCCGGACAGGGGGCGGAAAACCTTC. Protein sequence: CASSDPDRGRKTF.

To note about this clone: Compared with germline, one end of the junction differs, possibly owing to a read error. CDR3 DNA: TGTGCCAGCAGGGAAGCTGGACAGCTCTCGAACTATGGCTACACCTTC. Its protein product is CASREAGQLSNYGYTF. The rearrangement uses TRBV6-1 and TRBJ1-2, with D perhaps matching TRBD1 (6 bases). The CDR3 covers 16 residues. Germline V gene sequence: CDR1 MNHNS, CDR2 SASEGT.

The chain links TRBV7-2 to TRBJ1-2, with D possibly being TRBD1 (5 bases). V was cut by 5 bases and J by 4 bases, with 11 bases left in between. Germline CDR1 and CDR2: SGHTA and FQGNSA. The CDR3 is 13 amino acids. The DNA of the CDR3 is TGTGCCAGCAGCCTAGGAACAGGCTATGGCTACACCTTC. It yields the protein CASSLGTGYGYTF.

V usage is TRBV6-1 and J usage is TRBJ1-2, with D hard to call. V was pared by 6 bases and J by 1 base, with 6 bases between. Germline CDR1 MNHNS, CDR2 SASEGT. The CDR3 sequence is 12 residues long. Here the CDR3 DNA reads TGTGCCAGCAGACAGAGTAACTATGGCTACACCTTC. Amino acid sequence: CASRQSNYGYTF.

To note about this clone: Other DNA sequences of this sample code for an identical CDR3. The chain uses TRBV7-2 and TRBJ2-5; TRBD1 matches 8 bases. This CDR3 spans 14 amino acids. V shed 3 bases, J shed 2 bases, and the junction held 2 bases outside the gene matches. The germline gives CDR1 SGHTA, CDR2 FQGNSA. The CDR3 coding sequence is TGTGCCAGCAGCTTTCGGACAGGGCAAGAGACCCAGTACTTC. Protein product: CASSFRTGQETQYF.

This chain links TRBV5-1 with TRBJ2-1; no definite D call. V gave up 0 bases and J gave up 5 bases, with 15 bases separating them. The CDR3 length is 16 residues. Per germline, CDR1 SGHRS and CDR2 YFSETQ. The CDR3 protein is CASSLALQTLNNEQFF. The CDR3 bases are TGCGCCAGCAGCTTGGCTTTACAGACCTTGAACAATGAGCAGTTCTTC.

This chain joins TRBV7-2 and TRBJ2-4, with no clear D. The V end lost 2 bases, the J end lost 1 base, and 6 bases lay between the germline ends. Germline loops: CDR1 SGHTA, CDR2 FQGNSA. The CDR3 is made up of 14 amino acids. The CDR3 sequence is CASSLNPAKNIQYF. The CDR3 region has the DNA TGTGCCAGCAGCTTAAATCCGGCCAAAAACATTCAGTACTTC.